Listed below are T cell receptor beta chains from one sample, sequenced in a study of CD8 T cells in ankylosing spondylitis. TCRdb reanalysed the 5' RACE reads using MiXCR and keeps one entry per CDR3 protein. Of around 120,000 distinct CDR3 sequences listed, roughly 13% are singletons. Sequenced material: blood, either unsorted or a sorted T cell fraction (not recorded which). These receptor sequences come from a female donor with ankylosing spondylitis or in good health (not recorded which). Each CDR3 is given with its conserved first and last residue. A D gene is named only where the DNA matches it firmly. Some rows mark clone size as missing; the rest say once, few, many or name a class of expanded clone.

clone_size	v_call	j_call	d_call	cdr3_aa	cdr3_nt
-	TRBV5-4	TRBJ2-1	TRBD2	CASSSGTASGTYNEQFF	TGTGCCAGCAGCTCCGGGACGGCGAGCGGGACGTACAATGAGCAGTTCTTC
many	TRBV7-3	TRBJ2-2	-	CASRKTTPTNTGELFF	TGTGCCAGCAGGAAGACTACGCCGACGAACACCGGGGAGCTGTTTTTT
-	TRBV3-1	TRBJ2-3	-	CASSQYSRGTDTQYF	TGTGCCAGCAGCCAATACTCGCGCGGCACAGATACGCAGTATTTT
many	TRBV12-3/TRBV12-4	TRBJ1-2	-	CASSPVIYYGYTF	TGTGCCAGCAGCCCCGTGATTTACTATGGCTACACCTTC
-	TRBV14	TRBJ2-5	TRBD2	CASSRRLAGEVQETQYF	TGTGCCAGCAGCCGCAGACTAGCGGGAGAGGTCCAAGAGACCCAGTACTTC
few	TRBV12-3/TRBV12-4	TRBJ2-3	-	CASSEDGSTQYF	TGTGCCAGCAGTGAGGACGGGAGTACGCAGTATTTT
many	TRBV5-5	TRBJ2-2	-	CASSLVGGIGDTGELFF	TGTGCCAGCAGCTTGGTGGGCGGGATTGGTGACACCGGGGAGCTGTTTTTT
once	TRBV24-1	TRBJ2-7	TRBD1	CATSDRTGPDEQYF	TGTGCCACCAGTGATCGGACAGGGCCGGACGAGCAGTACTTC
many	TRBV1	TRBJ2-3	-	CTSSQDRPAGGSLDSTDTQYF	TGCACCAGCAGCCAAGATAGACCAGCGGGAGGGTCCCTCGACAGCACAGATACGCAGTATTTT
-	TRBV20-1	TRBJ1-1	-	CSSVRGYTEAFF	TGCAGTTCCGTACGGGGGTACACTGAAGCTTTCTTT
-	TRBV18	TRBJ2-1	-	CASSPQGYLLYNEQFF	TGTGCCAGCTCACCACAGGGCTACCTCCTCTACAATGAGCAGTTCTTC
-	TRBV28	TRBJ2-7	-	CASRRQAFSSYEQYF	TGTGCCAGCCGCAGACAGGCCTTTAGCTCCTACGAGCAGTACTTC
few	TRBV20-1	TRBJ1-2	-	CSAKSGLNGYTF	TGCAGTGCTAAGTCAGGGCTGAATGGCTACACCTTC
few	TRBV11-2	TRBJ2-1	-	CASSLVGRGYNEQFF	TGTGCCAGCAGCTTAGTAGGCAGGGGCTACAATGAGCAGTTCTTC
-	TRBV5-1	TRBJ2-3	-	CASRSPSDTQYF	TGCGCCAGCAGGAGCCCCTCAGATACGCAGTATTTT
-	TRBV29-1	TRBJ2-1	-	CSVQEGSEQFF	TGCAGCGTTCAAGAGGGAAGTGAGCAGTTCTTC
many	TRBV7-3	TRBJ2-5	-	CASSLTSSYTQYF	TGTGCCAGCAGCTTAACATCCTCCTATACCCAGTACTTC
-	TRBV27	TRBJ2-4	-	CASSFIRNLAKNIQYF	TGTGCCAGCAGTTTTATAAGGAATTTAGCCAAAAACATTCAGTACTTC
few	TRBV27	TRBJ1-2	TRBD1	CASSFRPGGHGYTF	TGTGCCAGCAGTTTCCGCCCAGGGGGCCATGGCTACACCTTC
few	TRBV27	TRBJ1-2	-	CASSLNKESLDYGYTF	TGTGCCAGCAGTTTAAATAAGGAATCATTGGACTATGGCTACACCTTC
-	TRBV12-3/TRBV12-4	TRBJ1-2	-	CASSYRLNYGYTF	TGTGCCAGCAGTTATAGGCTAAACTATGGCTACACCTTC
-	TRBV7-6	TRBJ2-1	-	CASAKGSEQFF	TGTGCCAGCGCCAAGGGTTCCGAGCAGTTCTTC